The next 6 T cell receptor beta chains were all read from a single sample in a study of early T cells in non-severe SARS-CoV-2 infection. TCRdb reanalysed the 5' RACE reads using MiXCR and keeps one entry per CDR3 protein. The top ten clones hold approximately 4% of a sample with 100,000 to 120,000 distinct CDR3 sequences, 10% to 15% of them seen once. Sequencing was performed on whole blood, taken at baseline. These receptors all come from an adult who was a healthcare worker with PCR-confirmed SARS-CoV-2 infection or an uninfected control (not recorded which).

CDR3 sequence reads: CASSRGQATPRDEKLFF. CDR3 DNA: TGTGCCAGCAGCCGGGGACAGGCTACGCCAAGGGATGAAAAACTGTTTTTT. The chain is built from TRBV7-9 and TRBJ1-4, with 8 bases aligning to TRBD1. CDR3 length: 17 residues. After removal of 5 bases from V and 6 bases from J, the junction contained 14 bases not matched to a gene. Germline CDR1 is SEHNR and CDR2 is FQNEAQ (reference sequence).

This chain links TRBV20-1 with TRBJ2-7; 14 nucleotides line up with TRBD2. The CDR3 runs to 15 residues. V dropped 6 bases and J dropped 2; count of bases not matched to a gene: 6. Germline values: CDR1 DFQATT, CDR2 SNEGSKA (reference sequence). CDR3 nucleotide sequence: TGCAGTGCCAAGGGACTAGCGGGGGACGCCTACGAGCAGTACTTC. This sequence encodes CSAKGLAGDAYEQYF.

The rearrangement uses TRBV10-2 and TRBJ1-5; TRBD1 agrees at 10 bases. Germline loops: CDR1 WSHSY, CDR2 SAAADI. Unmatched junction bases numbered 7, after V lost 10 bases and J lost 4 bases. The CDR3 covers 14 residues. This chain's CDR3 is CANKGQGMNQPQHF. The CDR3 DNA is TGCGCCAACAAGGGACAGGGGATGAATCAGCCCCAGCATTTT.

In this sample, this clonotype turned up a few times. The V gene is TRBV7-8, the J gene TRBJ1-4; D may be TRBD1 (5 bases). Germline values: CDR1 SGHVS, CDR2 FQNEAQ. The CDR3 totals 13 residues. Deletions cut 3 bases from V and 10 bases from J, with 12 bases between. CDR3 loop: CASSFEAGLKLFF. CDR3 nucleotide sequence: TGTGCCAGCAGCTTCGAAGCAGGGTTAAAACTGTTTTTT. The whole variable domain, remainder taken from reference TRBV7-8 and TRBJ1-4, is GAGVSQSPRYKVAKRGQDVALRCDPISGHVSLFWYQQALGQGPEFLTYFQNEAQLDKSGLPSDRFFAERPEGSVSTLKIQRTQQEDSAVYLCASSFEAGLKLFFGSGTQLSVL.

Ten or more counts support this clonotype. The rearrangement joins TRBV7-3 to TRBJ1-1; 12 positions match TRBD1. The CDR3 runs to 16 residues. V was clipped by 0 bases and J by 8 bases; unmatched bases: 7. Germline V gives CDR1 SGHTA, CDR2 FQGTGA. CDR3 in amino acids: CASSLTGPGQGAEAFF. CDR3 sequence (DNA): TGTGCCAGCAGCTTAACTGGTCCGGGACAGGGGGCCGAAGCTTTCTTT.

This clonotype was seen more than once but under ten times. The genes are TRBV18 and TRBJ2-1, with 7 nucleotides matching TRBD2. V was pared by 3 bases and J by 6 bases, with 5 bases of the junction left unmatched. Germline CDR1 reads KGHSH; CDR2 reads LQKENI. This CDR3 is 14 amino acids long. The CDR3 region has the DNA TGTGCCAGCTCACCGCAGACTAGCCGCAATGAGCAGTTCTTC. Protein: CASSPQTSRNEQFF. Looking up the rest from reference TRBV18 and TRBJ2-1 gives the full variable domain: NAGVMQNPRHLVRRRGQEARLRCSPMKGHSHVYWYRQLPEEGLKFMVYLQKENIIDESGMPKERFSAEFPKEGPSILRIQQVVRGDSAAYFCASSPQTSRNEQFFGPGTRLTVL.